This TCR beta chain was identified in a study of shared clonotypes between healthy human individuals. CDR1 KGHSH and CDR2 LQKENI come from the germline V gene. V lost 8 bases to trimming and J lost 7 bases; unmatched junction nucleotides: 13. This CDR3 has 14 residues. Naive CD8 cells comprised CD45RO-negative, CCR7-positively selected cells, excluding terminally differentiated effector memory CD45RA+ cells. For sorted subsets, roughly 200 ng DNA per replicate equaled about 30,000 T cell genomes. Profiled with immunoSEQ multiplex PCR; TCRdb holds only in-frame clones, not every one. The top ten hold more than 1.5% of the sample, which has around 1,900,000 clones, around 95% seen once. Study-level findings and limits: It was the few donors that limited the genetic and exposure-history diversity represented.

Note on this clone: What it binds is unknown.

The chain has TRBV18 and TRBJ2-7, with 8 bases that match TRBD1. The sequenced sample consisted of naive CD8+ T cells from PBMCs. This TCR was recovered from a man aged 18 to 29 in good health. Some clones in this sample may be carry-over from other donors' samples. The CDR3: CASGPGTGNEEQYF. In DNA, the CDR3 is TGTGCCAGCGGGCCTGGGACAGGTAACGAGGAGCAGTACTTC.